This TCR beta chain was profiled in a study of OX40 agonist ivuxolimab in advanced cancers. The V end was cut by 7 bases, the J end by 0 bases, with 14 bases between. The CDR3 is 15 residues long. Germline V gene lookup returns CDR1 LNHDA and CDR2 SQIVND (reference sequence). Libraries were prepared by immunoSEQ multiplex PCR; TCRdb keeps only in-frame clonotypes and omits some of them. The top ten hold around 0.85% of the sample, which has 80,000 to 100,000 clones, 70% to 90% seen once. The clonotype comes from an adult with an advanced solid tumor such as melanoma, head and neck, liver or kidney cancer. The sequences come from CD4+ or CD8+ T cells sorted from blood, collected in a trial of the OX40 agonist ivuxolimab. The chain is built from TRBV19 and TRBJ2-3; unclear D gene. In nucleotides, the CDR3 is TGTGCCAGTACCAAGACTGGCGGAAGCACAGATACGCAGTATTTT. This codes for CASTKTGGSTDTQYF.